The 25 T cell receptor beta chains below were found in one sample sequenced in a study of vaccination effects on CD4 cells after COVID-19. Their cognate antigens are unknown. In the ViraFEST assay, antigen-specific CD4+ clonotypes were identified by expansion after peptide-pool stimulation. Culture lasted 10 days before CD4+ T cell isolation. Participants each got two BNT162b2 or mRNA-1273 vaccine doses. Data came from immunoSEQ multiplex PCR; TCRdb stores just in-frame clones and leaves some out. The table includes fewer than 35,000 clones, around 67% detected once. The sample consisted of CD4+ T cells from PBMCs cultured with HCoV-229E spike peptides, taken after COVID-19 vaccination. The receptors shown here come from a human donor who received a COVID-19 vaccine.

Remarks on this clone: Other nucleotide sequences in the sample specify the same CDR3. The chain combines TRBV12-5 with TRBJ2-7; D could derive from TRBD1 or TRBD2 (6 bases each). V lost 4 bases, J lost 4 bases, and 35 bases lay in between. The CDR3 has 21 residues. The germline V gene has CDR1 LGHNT and CDR2 FRNRAP. The CDR3: CASGSSRRVRDPKPDRYEQYF. The CDR3 coding sequence is TGTGCTAGTGGTTCCAGTCGGAGGGTGAGGGATCCGAAGCCGGACAGATACGAGCAGTACTTC.

J is TRBJ1-5 and V is TRBV19, with D hard to call. CDR1 and CDR2 (germline): LNHDA, SQIVND (reference sequence). Trimming stripped 3 bases from V and 1 base from J, with 13 bases between. The CDR3 spans 16 residues. The CDR3 DNA is TGTGCCAGTAGTATTCCCCCTAGGCTGAGCAATCAGCCCCAGCATTTT. Amino acids: CASSIPPRLSNQPQHF.

In this sample, this clone turned up once. V usage is TRBV10-3 and J usage is TRBJ1-2, with no clear D. The V end was cut by 0 bases, the J end by 5 bases, with 10 bases between. This CDR3 has 14 residues. The germline CDR1 and CDR2 sequences are ENHRY and SYGVKD. The CDR3 reads CAISESSETYGYTF. The CDR3, as DNA: TGTGCCATCAGTGAGTCATCAGAAACTTATGGCTACACCTTC.

This chain joins TRBV5-4 and TRBJ1-4; D perhaps matches TRBD1 (6 bases). Trimming removed 4 bases from V and 8 bases from J, with 18 bases in between. Per germline, CDR1 SGHNT and CDR2 YYREEE (reference sequence). The CDR3 runs to 15 residues. The CDR3 here is CASSPPGVEKEKLFF. CDR3 DNA sequence: TGTGCCAGCAGCCCCCCAGGGGTTGAGAAAGAAAAACTGTTTTTT. The full variable domain, its missing parts supplied by reference TRBV5-4 and TRBJ1-4, is ETGVTQSPTHLIKTRGQQVTLRCSSQSGHNTVSWYQQALGQGPQFIFQYYREEENGRGNFPPRFSGLQFPNYSSELNVNALELDDSALYLCASSPPGVEKEKLFFGSGTQLSVL.

V is TRBV5-1 and J is TRBJ1-1; no clear D gene. Germline values: CDR1 SGHRS, CDR2 YFSETQ. This CDR3 has 14 amino acids. V was cut by 1 base and J by 0 bases, with 7 bases left in between. This CDR3 reads CASSLSVLNTEAFF. In DNA form, the CDR3 reads TGCGCCAGCAGCTTGTCAGTCCTGAACACTGAAGCTTTCTTT.

This chain links TRBV5-1 with TRBJ2-7; 10 nucleotides match TRBD2. The CDR3 runs 16 residues. V was pared by 0 bases and J by 4 bases, with 7 bases of the junction left unmatched. CDR1 is SGHRS and CDR2 is YFSETQ in the germline V gene. The CDR3 nucleotides read TGCGCCAGCAGCTTGGCCAGCGTACTAGCGGGATACGAGCAGTACTTC. Encoded protein: CASSLASVLAGYEQYF.

The chain couples TRBV5-1 to TRBJ1-4, with a tentative D call TRBD1 (5 bases). The V gene lost 2 bases and the J gene lost 8 bases, with 13 bases spanning the gap. Germline CDR1 is SGHRS and CDR2 is YFSETQ. The CDR3 runs 14 residues. The CDR3 reads CASSLEGRGEKLFF. The CDR3 coding sequence is TGCGCCAGCAGCTTAGAAGGGAGGGGAGAAAAACTGTTTTTT.

The chain employs TRBV24-1 and TRBJ2-3; D ambiguous. CDR3 size: 12 residues. Trimming removed 1 base from V and 5 bases from J, with 3 bases in between. Germline values: CDR1 KGHDR, CDR2 SFDVKD. The CDR3 bases are TGTGCCACCAGTGATTTTCAAGATACGCAGTATTTT. As protein: CATSDFQDTQYF.

The V call is TRBV6-1, the J call TRBJ2-3; D may be TRBD1 or TRBD2 (5 bases each). Trimming took 3 bases from V and 8 from J, leaving 6 bases between them. Germline lookup yields CDR1 MNHNS and CDR2 SASEGT. This CDR3 has 11 amino acids. CDR3 protein: CASSEGPTQYF. The CDR3 DNA reads TGTGCCAGCAGTGAGGGACCTACGCAGTATTTT.

The rearrangement links TRBV19 to TRBJ1-2, with TRBD1 as a possible D gene (5 bases). V was clipped by 6 bases and J by 3 bases, with 14 bases between them. CDR1 and CDR2 (germline): LNHDA, SQIVND (reference sequence). The CDR3 consists of 14 residues. The CDR3, as DNA: TGTGCCAGTAGAGACAGTGTTATGGACTATGGCTACACCTTC. As protein: CASRDSVMDYGYTF.

This sequence joins TRBV5-1 and TRBJ2-3; perhaps TRBD1 as D (6 bases). The V and J ends lost 2 bases and 6 bases respectively, with 10 bases between them. The V gene's germline CDR1 is SGHRS and CDR2 YFSETQ. The CDR3 is 13 residues long. The CDR3 reads CASSFPGDDTQYF. The CDR3 nucleotides read TGCGCCAGCAGCTTTCCAGGGGATGATACGCAGTATTTT.

The chain recombines TRBV27 with TRBJ1-5; maybe TRBD1 (6 bases). CDR3 length: 15 residues. CDR1 MNHEY and CDR2 SMNVEV come from the germline V gene (reference sequence). Trimming removed 3 bases at V and 4 bases at J, with 13 bases between. For the CDR3, the DNA is TGTGCCAGCAGTTTGGACAGTTTACGGAATCAGCCCCAGCATTTT. Translation: CASSLDSLRNQPQHF.

The J gene is TRBJ2-3, the V gene TRBV5-5; 9 bases agree with TRBD2. V lost 0 bases to trimming and J lost 1 base; unmatched junction nucleotides: 3. The germline gives CDR1 SGHKS, CDR2 YYEKEE (reference sequence). The CDR3 contains 16 residues. The CDR3: CASSLGPSGGTDTQYF. In DNA, the CDR3 is TGTGCCAGCAGCTTGGGACCTAGCGGGGGCACAGATACGCAGTATTTT.

The chain uses TRBV5-1 and TRBJ2-1; 11 nucleotides match TRBD2. Germline V CDR1 and CDR2: SGHRS, YFSETQ. V lost 2 bases and J lost 0; bases outside the gene matches: 19. The CDR3 is made up of 22 amino acids. The CDR3 loop reads CASSFRLAGRTALPSSYNEQFF. As DNA, the CDR3 is TGCGCCAGCAGCTTTAGACTAGCGGGAAGGACGGCCCTCCCGAGCTCCTACAATGAGCAGTTCTTC.

V gene TRBV7-9 combines with J gene TRBJ1-2; D perhaps matches TRBD1 (6 bases). Germline V lookup: CDR1 SEHNR, CDR2 FQNEAQ (reference sequence). The CDR3 consists of 15 residues. V lost 5 bases and J 4 bases, leaving 17 bases between the germline ends. The CDR3: CASSPLALGGYGYTF. The CDR3 nucleotides are TGTGCCAGCAGCCCCCTCGCTTTAGGGGGCTATGGCTACACCTTC.

J is TRBJ1-3 and V is TRBV6-5; the D is unclear. The CDR3 sequence is 15 residues long. V shed 6 bases and J shed 0 bases, with 12 bases lying between them. CDR1 is MNHEY and CDR2 is SVGAGI in the germline V gene. CDR3 protein: CASSRSGDSGNTIYF. For the CDR3, the DNA is TGTGCCAGCAGCAGATCAGGAGACTCTGGAAACACCATATATTTT.

This chain connects TRBV5-1 to TRBJ1-4, with D possibly matching TRBD1 (5 bases). The CDR3 is 16 residues long. Per germline, CDR1 SGHRS and CDR2 YFSETQ. V lost 4 bases and J 0 bases, leaving 13 bases between the germline ends. CDR3 amino acids: CASSTRGDATNEKLFF. In DNA, the CDR3 is TGCGCCAGCAGCACCCGGGGGGATGCAACTAATGAAAAACTGTTTTTT.

This sequence joins TRBV6-1 and TRBJ2-1, with 7 bases aligning to TRBD2. The CDR3 extends over 17 amino acids. The germline V gene has CDR1 MNHNS and CDR2 SASEGT. Trimming at V came to 1 base and at J to 3 bases, leaving 9 bases not matched to a gene. This CDR3 is CASSEGRRTRIYNEQFF. The CDR3 nucleotides read TGTGCCAGCAGTGAAGGAAGAAGGACTAGGATCTACAATGAGCAGTTCTTC.

This rearrangement joins TRBV2 to TRBJ1-5; D might be TRBD1 (5 bases). The germline CDR1 and CDR2 sequences are SNHLY and FYNNEI. V was shortened by 6 bases and J by 1 base, with 13 bases between the two germline ends. This CDR3 region has 15 residues. The CDR3 spells CASRRGGRSNQPQHF. The CDR3 DNA reads as TGTGCCAGCAGAAGGGGCGGGAGGAGCAATCAGCCCCAGCATTTT. Drawing the rest from reference TRBV2 and TRBJ1-5, the complete variable domain is EPEVTQTPSHQVTQMGQEVILRCVPISNHLYFYWYRQILGQKVEFLVSFYNNEISEKSEIFDDQFSVERPDGSNFTLKIRSTKLEDSAMYFCASRRGGRSNQPQHFGDGTRLSIL.

The rearrangement links TRBV6-5 to TRBJ2-7, with D perhaps matching TRBD2 (6 bases). V lost 2 bases and J 4 bases, leaving 15 bases between the germline ends. Germline assignment: CDR1 MNHEY and CDR2 SVGAGI. The CDR3 extends over 15 amino acids. The CDR3 DNA follows: TGTGCCAGCAGTTACCAGGCTAGCGTTGAATACGAGCAGTACTTC. This codes for CASSYQASVEYEQYF.

This clone has only one observation. The rearrangement uses TRBV10-1 and TRBJ2-3; D not certain. CDR3 length equals 14 residues. Germline V gene sequence: CDR1 WNHNN, CDR2 SYGVQD (reference sequence). Trimming stripped 3 bases from V and 2 bases from J, with 9 bases between. The CDR3 DNA reads TGCGCCAGCAGTGAATTCCCGGTCACAGATACGCAGTATTTT. Protein sequence: CASSEFPVTDTQYF.

V gene TRBV5-8 combines with J gene TRBJ2-5, with 14 nucleotides matching TRBD2. After removal of 5 bases from V and 5 bases from J, the junction contained 11 bases not matched to a gene. The CDR3 runs 17 residues. Germline assignment: CDR1 SGHTS and CDR2 YDEGEE. The DNA of the CDR3 is TGTGCCAGCAGTCGTGGTCCGGGACTAGCGGGAGAGGAGACCCAGTACTTC. It translates to CASSRGPGLAGEETQYF.

This sequence joins TRBV18 and TRBJ1-1; perhaps TRBD1 as D (5 bases). V lost 9 bases to trimming and J lost 0 bases, with 11 bases between them. Germline V lookup: CDR1 KGHSH, CDR2 LQKENI. The CDR3 extends over 13 amino acids. The DNA for the CDR3 is TGTGCCAGTTCCGAAGGGGTGAACACTGAAGCTTTCTTT. Encoded protein: CASSEGVNTEAFF.

This chain joins TRBV18 and TRBJ2-7, with 9 bases identical to TRBD2. CDR3 length equals 15 residues. Trimming removed 1 base from V and 1 base from J; junction bases left unmatched: 2. The germline V gene encodes CDR1 KGHSH and CDR2 LQKENI. CDR3 coding DNA: TGTGCCAGCTCACCACTAGCGGGAGTTTCCTACGAGCAGTACTTC. Encoded protein: CASSPLAGVSYEQYF.

The CDR3 DNA reads TGCAGCGCTCCGACTAGCGGGATTGGAGAGACCCAGTACTTC. Encoded protein: CSAPTSGIGETQYF. The chain joins TRBV29-1 to TRBJ2-5, with 11 bases matching TRBD2. CDR1 and CDR2 from the germline V gene are SQVTM and ANQGSEA. The CDR3 has 14 amino acids. The V segment lost 7 bases and the J segment 4 bases; nucleotides outside the gene matches: 8.